This T cell receptor beta chain stems from a study of blood T cell repertoires in COVID-19. Looking at the study overall: Whether acute or convalescent, the COVID-19 samples came from the United States, Italy and Spain. Nucleic acid was either cDNA or gDNA, and it came from T cells, B-cell-depleted T cells, or PBMCs.

In the source study's methods: Nucleated cell counts were estimated from reference gene primer amplification. The table came from immunoSEQ multiplex PCR; TCRdb's copy has only in-frame clones and leaves some out. Clone size and the V and J calls come from that table; the DNA yielded D and trimming. The sample comprises about 40,000 clones, around 85% of which are singletons, and roughly 5.7% rests with the top ten. The CDR3 is made up of 15 amino acids. J gave up 1 base and V 2 bases, and 4 bases lay outside the gene matches. Germline V gives CDR1 SGHNT, CDR2 YENEEA. The sequencing input was peripheral blood. This sequence joins TRBV11-3 and TRBJ2-5; 7 bases line up with TRBD2. The TCR originated in a man between 50 and 59 years old with active COVID-19. The CDR3 DNA is TGTGCCAGCAGCTTACGGCGCGGGGGCCAAGAGACCCAGTACTTC. The encoded protein is CASSLRRGGQETQYF.